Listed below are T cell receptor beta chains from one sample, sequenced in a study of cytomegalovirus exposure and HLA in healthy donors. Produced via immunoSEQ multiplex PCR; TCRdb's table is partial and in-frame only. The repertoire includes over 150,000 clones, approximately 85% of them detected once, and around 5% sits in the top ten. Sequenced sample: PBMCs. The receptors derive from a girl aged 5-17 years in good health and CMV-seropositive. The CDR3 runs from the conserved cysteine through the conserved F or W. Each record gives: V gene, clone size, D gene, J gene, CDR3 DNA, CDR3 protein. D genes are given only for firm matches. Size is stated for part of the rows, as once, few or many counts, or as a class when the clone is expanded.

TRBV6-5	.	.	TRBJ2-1	TGTGCCAGCAGTTACCTAAAGGGGAAAGGGGTGAATGAGCAGTTCTTC	CASSYLKGKGVNEQFF
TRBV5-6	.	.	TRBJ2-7	TGTGCCAGCAGCTTGGGGGCTGGCTACGAGCAGTACTTC	CASSLGAGYEQYF
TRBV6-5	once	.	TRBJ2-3	TGTGCCACAAACAGAAGATCAGATACGCAGTATTTT	CATNRRSDTQYF
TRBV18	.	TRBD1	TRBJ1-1	TGTGCCAGCTCACCACTCTCAGGGGGTATGAACACTGAAGCTTTCTTT	CASSPLSGGMNTEAFF
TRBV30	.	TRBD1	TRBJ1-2	TGTGCCTGGAGTGCCGGACAGGGCTCCGGCTATGGCTACACCTTC	CAWSAGQGSGYGYTF
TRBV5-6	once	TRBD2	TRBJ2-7	TGTGCCAGCAGCTCGGGACTAGGGGCCTACGAGCAGTACTTC	CASSSGLGAYEQYF
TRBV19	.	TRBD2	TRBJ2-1	TGTGCCAGTAGGACTAGCGGGGGGGTGCATGAGCAGTTCTTC	CASRTSGGVHEQFF
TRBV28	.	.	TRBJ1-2	TGTGCCAGCAGTTCCGGACAGAGGTATGGCTACACCTTC	CASSSGQRYGYTF
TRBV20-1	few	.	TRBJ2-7	TGCAGTGGGCTGTACTCCTACGAGCAGTACTTC	CSGLYSYEQYF
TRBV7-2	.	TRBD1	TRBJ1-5	TGTGCCAGCAGCGTCAGGGGGCAGGGTCGACAGCCCCAGCATTTT	CASSVRGQGRQPQHF